This paragraph covers one T cell receptor (beta chain) sequence. Its antigen is unidentified. Trimming stripped 1 base from V and 1 base from J, with 19 bases between. The CDR3 consists of 19 residues. Per germline, CDR1 MNHEY and CDR2 SMNVEV (reference sequence). This sample is drawn from a study of CD8+CD57+ T cells in acquired aplastic anemia. About the research overall: CD4+ and CD8+ cells, once sorted, gave DNA averaging 3.2 ug. Sequencing produced an average of around 10 million reads per healthy donor for CD4+ cells. Study-level findings and limits: Between patients and controls, 25 to 35 CD8+ CDR3 sequences were found in common.

Investigators profiled TCR beta VDJ and CDR3 from genomic DNA template. Using its own MiXCR run on the reads, TCRdb lists one record per CDR3 protein. Of 75,000 to 90,000 distinct CDR3 sequences in the sample, around 42% were seen once. J is TRBJ2-2 and V is TRBV27; D tentatively reads TRBD1 or TRBD2 (6 bases each). The source is a human donor in good health, serving as a control. Sequenced: sorted CD4+, CD8+, or CD8+CD57+ T cells (not recorded which) from PBMCs. This CDR3 reads CASSLLTLRGGGNTGELFF. The CDR3 DNA reads TGTGCCAGCAGTTTATTAACCCTCCGCGGAGGGGGGAACACCGGGGAGCTGTTTTTT.